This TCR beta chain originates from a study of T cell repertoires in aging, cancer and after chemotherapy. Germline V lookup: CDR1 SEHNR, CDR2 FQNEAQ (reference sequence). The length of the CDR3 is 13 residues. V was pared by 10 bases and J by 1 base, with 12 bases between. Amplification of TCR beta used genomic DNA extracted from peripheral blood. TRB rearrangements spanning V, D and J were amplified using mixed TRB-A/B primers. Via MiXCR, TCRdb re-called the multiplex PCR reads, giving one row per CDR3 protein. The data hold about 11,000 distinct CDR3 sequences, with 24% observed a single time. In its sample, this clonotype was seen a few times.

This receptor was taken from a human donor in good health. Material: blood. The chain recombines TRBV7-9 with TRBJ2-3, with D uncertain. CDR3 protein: CATPDDRTDTQYF. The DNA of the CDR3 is TGTGCCACTCCTGACGATCGCACAGATACGCAGTATTTT.